The 7 T cell receptor beta chains below come from one sample, sequenced in a study of monozygotic twins with inflammatory bowel disease. TCRdb re-called the 5' RACE reads; every CDR3 protein appears as one record, without DNA. The sample includes just under 45,000 distinct CDR3 sequences. Sequenced: blood. These receptors were collected from a human donor with ulcerative colitis or Crohn's disease, or a healthy co-twin of an affected twin (not recorded which).

This chain uses TRBV7-9 with TRBJ2-5; TCRdb designates TRBD2, a call that cannot be tested without DNA. From germline, CDR1 is SEHNR and CDR2 FQNEAQ (reference sequence). The CDR3 has 16 residues. CDR3: CASSPREGRLGETQYF.

The rearrangement links TRBV20-1 to TRBJ2-5; TCRdb proposes TRBD2, but this gene call is untestable without DNA. CDR3 length: 15 residues. Germline V gene lookup returns CDR1 DFQATT and CDR2 SNEGSKA (reference sequence). The CDR3 spells CSASSREGPGGTQYF.

The V and J genes are TRBV27 and TRBJ1-1; TCRdb selects TRBD1, and the lack of DNA leaves this call unchecked. The CDR3 covers 15 residues. Germline CDR1 MNHEY, CDR2 SMNVEV (reference sequence). The CDR3 loop is CASRNSRTANTEAFF.

The chain couples TRBV6-5 to TRBJ2-5. Per germline, CDR1 MNHEY and CDR2 SVGAGI. The CDR3 sequence is 11 residues long. CDR3 region: CASSLDETQYF.

The rearrangement joins TRBV18 to TRBJ2-3; TCRdb calls TRBD1, which cannot be checked without DNA. This CDR3 comprises 13 residues. CDR1 is KGHSH, CDR2 LQKENI, per germline. The CDR3 reads CASTQGRTDTQYF.

This chain uses TRBV11-2 with TRBJ2-1; lacking DNA, the TRBD2 call made by TCRdb goes unchecked. The germline V gene has CDR1 SGHAT and CDR2 FQNNGV. This CDR3 contains 15 residues. This CDR3 reads CASSITSGTYNEQFF.

This chain connects TRBV20-1 to TRBJ1-2; the TCRdb call, TRBD1, lacks DNA for checking. The germline gives CDR1 DFQATT, CDR2 SNEGSKA (reference sequence). This CDR3 has 14 residues. The CDR3: CSADTDRPPYGYTF.